This entry is about one TCR beta chain. The antigen remains unidentified. The sample belongs to a study of T cell responses to AZD1222 COVID-19 vaccine. Profiling relied on immunoSEQ multiplex PCR, and the TCRdb table lists in-frame clones only, not all of them. Of about 110,000 clones listed, about 90% were seen once; the top ten hold about 8.1%. Whole-study findings and limits: Spike-specific TCR breadth and depth both grew after two AZD1222 doses. Researchers took repertoire samples only after the peak T cell response had come.

Germline trimming cut 5 bases from V and 7 bases from J; bases unmatched to any gene: 10. CDR1 and CDR2 from the germline V gene are SGHNT and YENEEA. This CDR3 contains 15 residues. The sample was peripheral blood, taken 28 days after the second AZD1222 dose. The chain couples TRBV11-3 to TRBJ2-1, with TRBD2 identical over 8 bases. This receptor was taken from an adult who received the AZD1222 COVID-19 vaccine. The CDR3 is CASSAGTSEINEQFF. CDR3 in DNA: TGTGCCAGCAGCGCCGGGACTAGTGAGATAAATGAGCAGTTCTTC.